This T cell receptor (beta chain) was recovered during a study of T-cell reconstitution after alpha-beta-depleted transplantation in children. The CDR3 has 17 residues. V was shortened by 1 base and J by 3 bases, with 18 bases between the two germline ends. Germline values: CDR1 SGHTA, CDR2 FQGTGA. This clonotype was seen just once. Given the absence of the conserved phenylalanine or tryptophan at the CDR3 end, a read error is likely. TCRbeta library preparation incorporated unique molecular identifiers. TCRdb reprocessed the PCR reads via MiXCR and lists one record per CDR3 protein. The table has 400,000 to 500,000 distinct CDR3 sequences, under 13% seen once; the top ten hold nearly 5.5%.

This sequence joins TRBV7-3 and TRBJ1-2, with D possibly matching TRBD1 (6 bases). This specimen consisted of PBMCs from the stem cell graft donor, obtained from the stem cell graft. The receptor comes from a human donor who donated a stem cell graft to a child with acute myeloid leukemia. The CDR3 sequence is CASSLNGGPPTDYGYTC. CDR3 DNA: TGTGCCAGCAGCTTAAATGGGGGGCCCCCAACCGACTATGGCTACACCTGC.